This record looks at one T cell receptor (beta chain) sequence and its context. The data originate from a study of blood T cell repertoires in COVID-19. Whole-study context: Sites in the United States, Italy and Spain provided acute and convalescent COVID-19 samples. T cells, B-cell-depleted T cells, or PBMCs provided the cDNA or gDNA that served as material.

In the original processing: For nucleated cells, counts were estimated from reference gene primer amplification. Libraries were prepared by immunoSEQ multiplex PCR; TCRdb keeps only in-frame clonotypes and omits some of them. The V and J calls and clone size were taken over from that table, and D and trimming were inferred from the DNA. The sample records fewer than 450,000 clones, 85% to 90% being singletons. The CDR3 spans 16 residues. CDR1 and CDR2 from the germline V gene are SGDLS and YYNGEE. V gave up 0 bases and J gave up 7 bases; unmatched junction bases: 8. Seattle's cohort entered during active infection and was followed longitudinally.

This receptor was identified in a woman aged 70-85 years with COVID-19, enrolled during active disease. The V gene is TRBV9, the J gene TRBJ2-2, with 8 nucleotides matching TRBD1. The sequenced sample consisted of peripheral blood. The chain's CDR3 is CASSVDGRGQGGELFF. DNA for the CDR3: TGTGCCAGCAGCGTAGACGGCAGGGGGCAAGGCGGGGAGCTGTTTTTT.